This T cell receptor (beta chain) emerged from a study of early T cells in non-severe SARS-CoV-2 infection. Study in general: Unsorted whole-blood RNA was sequenced in bulk, leaving chains unpaired.

There are many counts of this clonotype. Its antigen is not known. Broader study findings: Reliance on VDJdb matching favored anti-spike CD8 responses; private and CD4 specificities were missed.

The V and J ends lost 4 bases and 2 bases, in that order; junction bases with no gene match: 5. The CDR3 has 14 residues. From germline, CDR1 is SEHNR and CDR2 FQNEAQ (reference sequence). Attachment of unique molecular identifiers to individual cDNA molecules was performed. Each CDR3 protein gets one entry after TCRdb re-called the 5' RACE reads with MiXCR. This sample carries about 76,000 distinct CDR3 sequences, 10% to 12% of them seen once, and the ten largest clones take approximately 4.5%. The chain combines TRBV7-9 with TRBJ2-7; 7 bases agree with TRBD1. This receptor was identified in an adult who was a healthcare worker with PCR-confirmed SARS-CoV-2 infection or an uninfected control (not recorded which). Sequenced sample: whole blood. The CDR3 protein is CASSSTGVPYEQYF. The CDR3 bases are TGTGCCAGCAGCTCTACAGGGGTTCCCTACGAGCAGTACTTC.